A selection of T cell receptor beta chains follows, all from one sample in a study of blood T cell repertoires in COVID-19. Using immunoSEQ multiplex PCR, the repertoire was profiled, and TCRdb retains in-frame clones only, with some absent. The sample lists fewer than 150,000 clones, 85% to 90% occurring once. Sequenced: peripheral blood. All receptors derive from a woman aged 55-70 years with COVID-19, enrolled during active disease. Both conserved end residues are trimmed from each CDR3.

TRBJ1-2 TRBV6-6 ASSRRAGVYGYT
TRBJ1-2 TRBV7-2 ASSLVTADYGYT
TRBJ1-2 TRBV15 ATSREPGYGYT
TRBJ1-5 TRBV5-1 ASSLFGGGQPQH
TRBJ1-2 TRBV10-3 AISGVAGLGYT
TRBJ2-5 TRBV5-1 ASSLARQGARETQY
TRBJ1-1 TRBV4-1 ASSQGRGLGVRSRMNTEAF
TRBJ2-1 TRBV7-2 ASSLEGQGFNEQF
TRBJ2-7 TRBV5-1 ASSLGTGNSYEQY
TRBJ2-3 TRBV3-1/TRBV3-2 ASRKQGDTQY
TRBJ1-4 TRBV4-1 ASSQDRVGRKLF
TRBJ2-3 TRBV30 AWSVLAGALGTDTQY
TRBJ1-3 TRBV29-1 SFSTGTGNTIY
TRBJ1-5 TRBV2 ASKKGAVFSNQPQH
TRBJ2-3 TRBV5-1 ASSRSGTGSDTQY
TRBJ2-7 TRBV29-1 SVESITGGTYEQY
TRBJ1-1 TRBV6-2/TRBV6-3 ASSFQNTEAF
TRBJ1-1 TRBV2 ASTGRKAF
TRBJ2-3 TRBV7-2 ASSTTGADTQY
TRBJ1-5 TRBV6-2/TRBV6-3 ASSETGYEQPQH
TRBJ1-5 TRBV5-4 ASSRGEDQPQH
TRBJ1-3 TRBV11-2 ASSRGGDGNTIY
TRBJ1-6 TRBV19 ASSISRNSPLH
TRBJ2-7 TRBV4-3 ASSKDRAGEQY
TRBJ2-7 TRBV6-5 ASRTTSEQY
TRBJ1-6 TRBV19 AISHRDGSPLH
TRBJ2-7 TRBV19 ASSPRRQGVGEQY
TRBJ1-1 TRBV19 ASSITHVSEAF
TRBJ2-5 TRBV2 ASSAETGGGETQY
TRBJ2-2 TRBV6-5 ASSYRQAGPGELF
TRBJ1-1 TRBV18 ASSSRDGTGYLPEAF
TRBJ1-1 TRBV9 ASSQAGVNTEAF
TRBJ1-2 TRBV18 ASSPGTGGDYGYT
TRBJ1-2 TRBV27 ASSLSDRAHVGGYT
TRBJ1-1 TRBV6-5 ASRNSLDFGAF
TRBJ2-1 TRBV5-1 ASSVGTSGGDEQF
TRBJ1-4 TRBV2 ASSLGQLNEKLF
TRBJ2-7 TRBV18 ASSPHPPGEGYEQY
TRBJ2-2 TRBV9 ASSVEPLSGGPNTGELF
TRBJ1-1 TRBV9 ASSDPSGNTEAF
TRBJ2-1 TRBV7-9 ASSLLSSYNEQF
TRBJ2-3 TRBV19 ASSIVATDTQY
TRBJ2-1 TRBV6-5 ASSSSGTSGRNEQF
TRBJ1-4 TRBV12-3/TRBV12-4 ASSIRDRGELF
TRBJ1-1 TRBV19 ASSRTGGAF
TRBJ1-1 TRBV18 ASSPPLQKNTEAF
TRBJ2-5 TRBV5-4 ASSLSSATQY
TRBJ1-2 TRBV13 ASSSAGQGRSYGYT
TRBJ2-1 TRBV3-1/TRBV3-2 ASSQAPSGGLNEQF
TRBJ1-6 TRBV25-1 ASRGTGNSPLH
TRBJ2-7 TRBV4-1 ASSRDRGHEQY
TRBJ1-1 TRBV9 ASSGPWTENTEAF
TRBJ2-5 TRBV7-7 ASSFEVFSETQY
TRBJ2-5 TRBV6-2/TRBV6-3 ASSYPGTKETQY
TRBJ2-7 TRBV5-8 ASSLGQGSYYEQY
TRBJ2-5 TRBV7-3 ASSPDSGGAFETQY
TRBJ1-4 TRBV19 ASTRDIDEKLF
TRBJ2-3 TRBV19 ASSPRGRTDTQY
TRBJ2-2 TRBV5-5 ASSLVRQGRTGELF